This TCR beta chain originates from a study of blood T cell repertoires in COVID-19 (TCRdb year 2020). Notes on the research overall: Collaborator samples came from the United States, Italy and Spain and covered acute and convalescent phases of COVID-19. The repertoires were made available in a free public database intended to serve as a resource for research on the immune response to SARS-CoV-2. Nearly every sample came with metadata listing a de-identified subject ID, COVID-19 status, age in years and sex. Samples were obtained from the ongoing ImmuneRACE study (first 160 participants) and from about 1,300 subjects provided by 6 global collaborators. Subjects who had been exposed to COVID-19, were actively infected with it, or had recovered from it provided the deeply sampled blood TCRbeta repertoires that made up the dataset. The prospective study material was composed of cDNA or gDNA derived from T cells, B-cell-depleted T cells, or PBMCs. Where available, HLA class I and class II types were taken from metadata supplied by the sample provider and were not determined by assay-based typing. The paper's findings and limits, for the study overall: The quantity of clinical and demographic metadata differed by source and by participant and was supplied without curation.

Note on this clone: Its antigen target is currently unknown. Base-call qualities are not available, and no considerably larger clone is one nucleotide away.

TCRbeta CDR3 regions were amplified from genomic DNA using the immunoSEQ Assay, a bias-controlled multiplex PCR. Turning to the authors' computational methods: The number of nucleated cells in each sample was estimated from the amplification of reference gene primers within the assay. To quantify the absolute abundance of each unique TCRbeta CDR3 rearrangement, sequence reads were collapsed and filtered. For each sample, productive Simpson clonality was calculated as the square root of Simpson's diversity index over productive rearrangements. The immuneACCESS repertoire file appears here via TCRdb, limited to in-frame rearrangements. These files lack a portion of the clones; in checked studies, under half of the deficit traces to unresolved V genes, and the cause of the others is not known. V and J calls and clone size are those listed in that table; D and trimming were worked out from the DNA. Across this sample there are tens of thousands of clones, with roughly 82% seen only once. The top ten constitute more than 9% of the sample.

Each collaborating institution followed its own protocols to collect whole blood in K2EDTA tubes. For TCRbeta analysis, collaborator samples were shipped as frozen whole blood, as isolated PBMCs, or as DNA extracted from either sample type. The germline V gene (reference sequence) yields LGHDT for CDR1 and YNNKEL for CDR2. Including cysteine and phenylalanine, the CDR3 has 14 amino acids. Only CDR3 DNA is held: 42 bases, read in frame from base 1. V was cut back by 3 bases and J by 7 bases, leaving a gap of 13 bases between them. The sequence came from a man aged 55-75 years with acute or convalescent COVID-19. The chain was built from TRBV3-1 (or the pseudogene TRBV3-2) and TRBJ1-3; a confident D gene designation cannot be given. The specimen was peripheral blood. The DNA sequence is given as TGTGCCAGCAGCCATGGAGGTGGCAAGAACACCATATATTTT. It translates to CASSHGGGKNTIYF.